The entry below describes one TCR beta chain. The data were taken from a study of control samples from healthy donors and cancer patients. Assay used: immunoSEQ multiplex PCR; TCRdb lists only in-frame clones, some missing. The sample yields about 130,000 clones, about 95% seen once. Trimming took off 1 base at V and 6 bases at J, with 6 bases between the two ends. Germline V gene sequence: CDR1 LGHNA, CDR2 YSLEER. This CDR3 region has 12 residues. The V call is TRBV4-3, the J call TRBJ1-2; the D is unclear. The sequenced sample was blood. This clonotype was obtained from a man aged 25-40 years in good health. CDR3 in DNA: TGCGCCAGCAGCCAAGTCGGGGATGGCTACACCTTC. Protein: CASSQVGDGYTF.